Listed here are 18 T cell receptor beta chains from one sample, sequenced in a study of T cells expressing NK-cell markers. After re-calling the 5' RACE reads, TCRdb lists one entry per CDR3 protein, DNA absent. The specimen's table records 300,000 or so distinct CDR3 sequences. The material sequenced was blood T cells: a sorted CD56 or NKG2C T cell subset, CD4+ or CD8+ T cells, or bulk PBMC T cells (not recorded which). These receptors were collected from a woman aged 18 to 75 in good health.

The chain uses TRBV9 and TRBJ2-3; the TRBD1 assignment by TCRdb is unverifiable without DNA. The length of the CDR3 is 19 residues. Germline V gene sequence: CDR1 SGDLS, CDR2 YYNGEE. CDR3 sequence reads: CASSGTAGQGAIGTDTQYF.

The rearrangement joins TRBV4-3 to TRBJ2-2; the D gene TCRdb calls, TRBD2, cannot be checked with no DNA. Germline V lookup: CDR1 LGHNA, CDR2 YSLEER. The CDR3 has 16 residues. CDR3 loop: CASSQGASGDTGELFF.

The chain carries TRBV7-8 and TRBJ2-2; TCRdb reports TRBD1, a call that lacks DNA to check it against. Germline V lookup: CDR1 SGHVS, CDR2 FQNEAQ. The CDR3 totals 14 residues. This CDR3 is CATGTGGTTGELFF.

CDR3 amino acids: CASSRGTAFNEKLFF. The J gene is TRBJ1-4, the V gene TRBV12-3 or TRBV12-4. This CDR3 is 15 amino acids long.

The chain has TRBV12-3 or TRBV12-4 and TRBJ2-1; TCRdb's assignment of TRBD2 cannot be checked, as there is no DNA. The CDR3 runs 15 residues. The CDR3 loop reads CASSQRGGRKNEQFF.

The chain combines TRBV6-6 with TRBJ2-1; TCRdb picks TRBD2, but there is no DNA to check that call. From germline, CDR1 is MNHNY and CDR2 SVGAGI (reference sequence). This CDR3 region has 13 residues. CDR3 sequence reads: CASTLAGGDEQFF.

The chain couples TRBV5-4 to TRBJ2-3; TCRdb picks TRBD2, but there is no DNA to check that call. The germline CDR1 and CDR2 sequences are SGHNT and YYREEE (reference sequence). The CDR3 extends over 15 amino acids. This CDR3 is CASSGTSRIPDTQYF.

The J gene is TRBJ2-1, the V gene TRBV19; the TCRdb D gene call, TRBD1, has no DNA to confirm it. CDR1 is LNHDA and CDR2 is SQIVND in the germline V gene (reference sequence). The CDR3 extends over 15 amino acids. CDR3 sequence reads: CASSGIREVGNEQFF.

The chain links TRBV4-1 to TRBJ2-1; TCRdb returns TRBD2, unconfirmable since there is no DNA. The CDR3 extends over 15 amino acids. Germline-derived CDR1 and CDR2 are MGHRA and YSYEKL. The CDR3 here is CASSQGLLGPITVGF.

The rearrangement links TRBV5-4 to TRBJ2-1. This CDR3 comprises 14 residues. Germline V gives CDR1 SGHNT, CDR2 YYREEE (reference sequence). CDR3: CASSFGLERNEQFF.

The V and J genes are TRBV7-2 and TRBJ1-4. The CDR3 is 13 amino acids. Germline V gene sequence: CDR1 SGHTA, CDR2 FQGNSA. The CDR3 is CASSLDAVQKLFF.

The chain carries TRBV6-2 or TRBV6-3 and TRBJ2-7; TCRdb picks TRBD2, but there is no DNA to check that call. In germline, CDR1 is MNHEY, CDR2 SVGEGT. The CDR3 consists of 14 residues. Here the CDR3 reads CASSYLGLASEQYF.

The rearrangement links TRBV20-1 to TRBJ2-5. Germline CDR1 and CDR2: DFQATT and SNEGSKA (reference sequence). CDR3 length equals 11 residues. CDR3 region: CSASLTETQYF.

The gene calls are TRBV7-8 and TRBJ1-1; the D call of TRBD1 rests on TCRdb alone, since no DNA is present to check it. The CDR3 totals 18 residues. The germline gives CDR1 SGHVS, CDR2 FQNEAQ. CDR3 sequence: CASSVQGARMGPNTEAFF.

The rearrangement uses TRBV19 and TRBJ2-1; lacking DNA, the TRBD1 call made by TCRdb goes unchecked. Germline V CDR1 and CDR2: LNHDA, SQIVND (reference sequence). CDR3 length: 14 residues. This chain's CDR3 is CASSLTGFGAQQFF.

The chain is built from TRBV6-2 or TRBV6-3 and TRBJ1-4; TCRdb's D call, TRBD1, is unchecked because there is no DNA. Germline V CDR1 and CDR2: MNHEY, SVGEGT. This CDR3 has 15 amino acids. This CDR3 reads CASSPNSGTNEKLFF.

The V call is TRBV6-1, the J call TRBJ2-7; checking the TCRdb D call of TRBD1 is not possible without DNA. The CDR3 runs 14 residues. Germline V gives CDR1 MNHNS, CDR2 SASEGT. CDR3 sequence: CASSLGTGTFEQYF.

The genes are TRBV5-1 and TRBJ2-5; TCRdb outputs TRBD1, but without DNA this stays unchecked. CDR3 length: 13 amino acids. Germline values: CDR1 SGHRS, CDR2 YFSETQ. The chain's CDR3 is CASSLQGAETQYF.